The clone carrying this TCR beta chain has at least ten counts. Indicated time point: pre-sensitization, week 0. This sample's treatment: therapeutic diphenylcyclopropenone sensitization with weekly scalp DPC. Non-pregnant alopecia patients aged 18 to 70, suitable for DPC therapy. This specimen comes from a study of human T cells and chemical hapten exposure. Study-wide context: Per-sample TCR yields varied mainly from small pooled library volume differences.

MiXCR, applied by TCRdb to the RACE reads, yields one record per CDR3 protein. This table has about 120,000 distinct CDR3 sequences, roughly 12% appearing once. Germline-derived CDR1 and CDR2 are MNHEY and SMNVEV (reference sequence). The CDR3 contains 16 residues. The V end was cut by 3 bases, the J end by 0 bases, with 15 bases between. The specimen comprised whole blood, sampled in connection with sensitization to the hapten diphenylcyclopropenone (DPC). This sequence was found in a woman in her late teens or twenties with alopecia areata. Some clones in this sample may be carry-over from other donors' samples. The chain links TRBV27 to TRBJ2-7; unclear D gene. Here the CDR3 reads CASSFTPERSSYEQYF. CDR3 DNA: TGTGCCAGCAGTTTTACCCCCGAACGAAGCTCCTACGAGCAGTACTTC.